A selection of T cell receptor beta chains follows, all from one sample in a study of T cells in Graves' hyperthyroidism and ophthalmopathy. TCRdb reanalysed the multiplex PCR reads using MiXCR and keeps one entry per CDR3 protein. Of roughly 350,000 distinct CDR3 sequences listed, roughly 14% are singletons. The sample was blood. All receptors derive from a woman in her 30s with Graves' hyperthyroidism. CDR3s include the opening cysteine and the closing phenylalanine or tryptophan. A D gene is named only where the DNA matches it firmly. The size of a clone is reported for some rows only, either as once, few or many, or as a class for expanded clones.

>TRBV30|TRBJ1-2|many|.
TGTGCCTGGAGTGTACTTTCTACAGGCGTCTTTGGCTACACCTTC
CAWSVLSTGVFGYTF
>TRBV9|TRBJ2-1|.|.
TGTGCCAGCAGCGGCCCGACTAGCTCCTACAATGAGCAGTTCTTC
CASSGPTSSYNEQFF
>TRBV2|TRBJ2-5|many|.
TGTGCCAGCAGGACAAACCAAGAGACCCAGTACTTC
CASRTNQETQYF
>TRBV30|TRBJ2-3|many|.
TGTGCCTGGTCTACTGGGGTAGGCACAGATACGCAGTATTTT
CAWSTGVGTDTQYF
>TRBV5-4|TRBJ2-1|.|TRBD1
TGTGCCAGCAGCGTGACAGGGCACAATGAGCAGTTCTTC
CASSVTGHNEQFF
>TRBV20-1|TRBJ2-2|many|.
TGCAGTGCAACCCCCTACCTTAGCGACGTACGGACCGGGGAGCTGTTTTTT
CSATPYLSDVRTGELFF
>TRBV7-2|TRBJ2-7|.|.
TGTGCCAGCAACGAGGAACTAACCTACGAGCAGTACTTC
CASNEELTYEQYF
>TRBV2|TRBJ2-4|many|.
TGTGCCAGCAGTGCAGAGATCGCAGGAGCCAAAAACATTCAGTACTTC
CASSAEIAGAKNIQYF
>TRBV5-5|TRBJ2-7|few|.
TGTGCCAGCAGGGCCGGAACGGACTATTACGAGCAGTACTTC
CASRAGTDYYEQYF
>TRBV27|TRBJ2-1|few|.
TGTGCCAGCAGTTCTCCACCGGGCGGAGGTGAGCAGTTCTTC
CASSSPPGGGEQFF
>TRBV30|TRBJ2-1|few|.
TGTGCCTGGAAAAAGGAGTACTCCTACAATGAGCAGTTCTTC
CAWKKEYSYNEQFF
>TRBV6-1|TRBJ2-5|many|TRBD2
TGTGCCAGCAGTTCTATCCCTCATAATCTCGGACTAGCGGGCCAAGAGACCCAGTACTTC
CASSSIPHNLGLAGQETQYF
>TRBV18|TRBJ2-6|few|.
TGTGCCAGCTCACGGGGACGACCCTCTGGGGCCAACGTCCTGACTTTC
CASSRGRPSGANVLTF
>TRBV30|TRBJ1-4|.|TRBD1
TGTGCCTGGAGTGCTGGGACAGCGGGCTATAATGAAAAACTGTTTTTT
CAWSAGTAGYNEKLFF
>TRBV2|TRBJ2-7|many|TRBD2
TGTGCCAGCAGGCCTCTAGCGGGGGGCGGCGAGCAGTACTTC
CASRPLAGGGEQYF
>TRBV28|TRBJ1-1|many|.
TGTGCCAGCAGCCCCTATCGACCGAACACTGAAGCTTTCTTT
CASSPYRPNTEAFF
>TRBV28|TRBJ2-6|many|.
TGTGCCAGCAGTTTAACAGGACCTGGGGCCAACGTCCTGACTTTC
CASSLTGPGANVLTF
>TRBV15|TRBJ2-3|.|.
TGTGCCACCAGCCCAGACTGGCCAGATACGCAGTATTTT
CATSPDWPDTQYF
>TRBV9|TRBJ2-5|few|.
TGTGCCAGCAGCCCCCGCGGCTCGTCTGAGACCCAGTACTTC
CASSPRGSSETQYF
>TRBV28|TRBJ2-3|.|TRBD2
TGTGCCAGCAGTCCGACTAGCGGGAGGTCAGATACGCAGTATTTT
CASSPTSGRSDTQYF
>TRBV9|TRBJ2-1|few|.
TGTGCCAGCACAGCCCCCGGGGACAATGAGCAGCTCTTC
CASTAPGDNEQLF
>TRBV7-9|TRBJ1-1|few|.
TGTGCCAGCAGCTTAGATATCGGGGGCGAAGCTTTCTTT
CASSLDIGGEAFF
>TRBV5-5|TRBJ2-1|.|TRBD2
TGTGCCAGCAGCCCACTACTGACTAGCGGATACTCCTACAATGAGCAGTCCTTC
CASSPLLTSGYSYNEQSF
>TRBV19|TRBJ2-1|many|.
TGTGCCAGTACCACGGTATTGGTGGCCCGTGAGCAGTTCTTC
CASTTVLVAREQFF
>TRBV7-9|TRBJ2-5|.|.
TGTGCCAGCAGCCCTGACAGGACAGCAGAGACCCAGTACTTC
CASSPDRTAETQYF
>TRBV3-1|TRBJ1-2|.|.
TGTGCCAGCAGCCAAGAGATCCCCGGGCCAGGAGGCTACACCTTC
CASSQEIPGPGGYTF
>TRBV6-2/TRBV6-3|TRBJ2-3|few|.
TGTGCCAGCAGTTACCCGAATAGGAGGGGCACAGATACGCAGTATTTT
CASSYPNRRGTDTQYF
>TRBV30|TRBJ1-1|.|.
TGTGCCTGGAGCCTACAGGACAGTTTGAACACTGAAGCTTTCTTT
CAWSLQDSLNTEAFF
>TRBV7-8|TRBJ1-4|many|TRBD1
TGTGCCAGCAGCTTTCCCCCAGGACAGGGGGATGAAAAACTGTTTTTT
CASSFPPGQGDEKLFF
>TRBV3-1|TRBJ2-5|.|TRBD1
TGTGCCAGCAGCCAAGAAGGACAGGGGACCCAAGAGACCCAGTACTTC
CASSQEGQGTQETQYF
>TRBV7-9|TRBJ2-1|many|TRBD1
TGTGCCAGCAGCTTTGGGACAGGGCACTACAATGAGCAGTTCTTC
CASSFGTGHYNEQFF
>TRBV29-1|TRBJ2-1|.|.
TGCAGCGTTGAAACAGTATACAATGAGCAGTTCTTC
CSVETVYNEQFF
>TRBV27|TRBJ2-5|.|.
TGTGCCAGCAGTTCGGGGTGGAGCGAGACCCAGTACTTC
CASSSGWSETQYF